These 30 T cell receptor beta chains originate from one sample sequenced in a study of OX40 agonist ivuxolimab in advanced cancers. The table came from immunoSEQ multiplex PCR; TCRdb's copy has only in-frame clones and leaves some out. The top ten hold 1% to 1.2% of the sample, which has some 70,000 clones, 75% to 95% seen once. The sequenced sample was CD4+ or CD8+ T cells sorted from blood, obtained in a trial of the OX40 agonist ivuxolimab. All receptors derive from an adult with an advanced solid tumor such as melanoma, head and neck, liver or kidney cancer.

The chain recombines TRBV29-1 with TRBJ2-6; 8 bases fit TRBD1. Germline assignment: CDR1 SQVTM and CDR2 ANQGSEA. The CDR3 is 13 amino acids. V lost 7 bases, J lost 4 bases, and 3 bases stayed unmatched. The CDR3 region has the DNA TGCAGCGCACAGGGGGACGGGGCCAACGTCCTGACTTTC. The encoded protein is CSAQGDGANVLTF.

The J gene is TRBJ2-7, the V gene TRBV18; the D gene is possibly TRBD1 (6 bases). There are 16 residues in the CDR3. The V and J ends lost 0 bases and 2 bases respectively, with 14 bases between them. Germline V CDR1 and CDR2: KGHSH, LQKENI. CDR3: CASSPPILDRPYEQYF. CDR3 sequence (DNA): TGTGCCAGCTCACCACCGATCCTGGACAGACCCTACGAGCAGTACTTC.

The gene calls are TRBV18 and TRBJ2-7; TRBD1 matches 7 bases. The CDR3 loop spans 15 amino acids. With V trimmed by 3 bases and J by 2 bases, 7 bases remained unmatched. Germline V gene data show CDR1 as KGHSH and CDR2 as LQKENI. The CDR3 DNA is TGTGCCAGCTCACCCTCGACAGGGCTACCCTACGAGCAGTACTTC. Amino acid sequence: CASSPSTGLPYEQYF.

The chain carries TRBV6-5 and TRBJ2-2; perhaps TRBD2 as D (7 bases). CDR1 MNHEY and CDR2 SVGAGI come from the germline V gene. V was clipped by 7 bases and J by 5 bases, with 14 bases between them. This CDR3 region has 14 residues. The DNA of the CDR3 is TGTGCCAGCACGTCACAGGGAGGGACCGGGGAGCTGTTTTTT. This codes for CASTSQGGTGELFF.

The chain recombines TRBV18 with TRBJ1-1; no reliable D call. Trimming took off 3 bases at V and 4 bases at J, with 9 bases between the two ends. CDR1 is KGHSH, CDR2 LQKENI, per germline. CDR3 size: 13 residues. CDR3 DNA: TGTGCCAGCTCACCCTCGGTTGGCACTGAAGCTTTCTTT. Translating gives CASSPSVGTEAFF.

V usage is TRBV5-1 and J usage is TRBJ2-5; 8 bases line up with TRBD2. The ends lost 0 bases at V and 2 bases at J; junction bases unmatched: 3. Germline V lookup: CDR1 SGHRS, CDR2 YFSETQ. This CDR3 has 15 residues. CDR3 bases: TGCGCCAGCAGCTTGGGGGCTAGCGGGCAAGAGACCCAGTACTTC. It encodes CASSLGASGQETQYF.

The chain uses TRBV30 and TRBJ2-5; tentatively, D is TRBD1 or TRBD2 (6 bases each). Trimming removed 4 bases at V and 5 bases at J, with 14 bases between. Germline V gene sequence: CDR1 GTSNPN, CDR2 SVGIG (reference sequence). This CDR3 contains 13 residues. DNA of the CDR3: TGTGCCTGGAAGGGACAAGGGAGGGAGACCCAGTACTTC. This codes for CAWKGQGRETQYF.

The chain employs TRBV5-4 and TRBJ2-3; 8 nucleotides align to TRBD1. Germline V gene data show CDR1 as SGHNT and CDR2 as YYREEE (reference sequence). The CDR3 is made up of 14 amino acids. Germline trimming cut 4 bases from V and 3 bases from J; bases unmatched to any gene: 4. In DNA, the CDR3 is TGTGCCAGCAGCCTTCGGACAGGGACAGATACGCAGTATTTT. It codes for CASSLRTGTDTQYF.

This clone was recorded a few times. The chain combines TRBV4-2 with TRBJ2-1, with 11 bases fitting TRBD1. V was clipped by 1 base and J by 4 bases; unmatched bases: 3. Per germline, CDR1 LGHNA and CDR2 YNFKEQ. The CDR3 spans 16 residues. CDR3 DNA sequence: TGTGCCAGCAGCCAAGTTGGACAGGGGGCGTACAATGAGCAGTTCTTC. Translated: CASSQVGQGAYNEQFF.

This clone showed up just once. This sequence joins TRBV19 and TRBJ2-3; 9 bases match TRBD1. The CDR3 has 19 amino acids. J was trimmed by 5 bases and V by 6 bases; bases with no gene match: 21. The germline CDR1 and CDR2 sequences are LNHDA and SQIVND (reference sequence). As DNA, the CDR3 is TGTGCCAGTAGAAGAGGGGATCACAGGGGGCGCATCACTGGAGATACGCAGTATTTT. It specifies CASRRGDHRGRITGDTQYF.

V gene TRBV9 combines with J gene TRBJ2-3, with TRBD2 matching 8 bases. The CDR3 length is 13 residues. Germline V gene lookup returns CDR1 SGDLS and CDR2 YYNGEE. With V trimmed by 2 bases and J by 9 bases, 5 bases remained unmatched. This chain's CDR3 is CASSVLLAETQYF. In DNA, the CDR3 is TGTGCCAGCAGCGTGTTACTAGCGGAGACGCAGTATTTT.

J is TRBJ1-2 and V is TRBV7-2; 8 bases line up with TRBD1. CDR1 and CDR2 from the germline V gene are SGHTA and FQGNSA. V lost 0 bases to trimming and J lost 2 bases; unmatched junction nucleotides: 5. The length of the CDR3 is 16 residues. CDR3 protein: CASSLAGGQANYGYTF. The CDR3 DNA follows: TGTGCCAGCAGCTTAGCAGGGGGACAGGCGAACTATGGCTACACCTTC.

This clone has just a few counts. The chain employs TRBV9 and TRBJ1-1; D is uncertain. V gave up 4 bases and J gave up 1 base, with 5 bases separating them. The CDR3 is made up of 12 amino acids. In germline, CDR1 is SGDLS, CDR2 YYNGEE. The CDR3, as DNA: TGTGCCAGCAGCCCGGGGAACACTGAAGCTTTCTTT. It encodes CASSPGNTEAFF. The whole variable domain, filled in from reference TRBV9 and TRBJ1-1, reads DSGVTQTPKHLITATGQRVTLRCSPRSGDLSVYWYQQSLDQGLQFLIQYYNGEERAKGNILERFSAQQFPDLHSELNLSSLELGDSALYFCASSPGNTEAFFGQGTRLTVV.

The rearrangement uses TRBV5-6 and TRBJ1-6, with 8 bases aligning to TRBD1. The V segment lost 3 bases and the J segment 7 bases; nucleotides outside the gene matches: 9. This CDR3 has 16 residues. Germline V CDR1 and CDR2: SGHDT, YYEEEE. CDR3 in amino acids: CASSYQGTGQNSPLHF. For the CDR3, the DNA is TGTGCCAGCAGCTATCAGGGGACAGGACAGAATTCACCCCTCCACTTT.

This chain uses TRBV30 with TRBJ1-3; D is unclear. V lost 4 bases and J lost 0, with 7 bases in between. This CDR3 region has 13 residues. The germline V gene encodes CDR1 GTSNPN and CDR2 SVGIG (reference sequence). CDR3 coding DNA: TGTGCCTGGACAGCCATCTCTGGAAACACCATATATTTT. Amino acids: CAWTAISGNTIYF. The variable domain in full, with the rest retrieved from reference TRBV30 and TRBJ1-3, is SQTIHQWPATLVQPVGSPLSLECTVEGTSNPNLYWYRQAAGRGLQLLFYSVGIGQISSEVPQNLSASRPQDRQFILSSKKLLLSDSGFYLCAWTAISGNTIYFGEGSWLTVV.

The chain carries TRBV6-5 and TRBJ2-7, with D possibly being TRBD1 (6 bases). Germline CDR1 and CDR2: MNHEY and SVGAGI. The CDR3 is 15 amino acids. The germline V and J ends were trimmed by 0 bases and 2 bases, with 11 bases remaining between them. CDR3: CASSYSGGQTYEQYF. The CDR3 region has the DNA TGTGCCAGCAGTTACTCGGGCGGACAGACCTACGAGCAGTACTTC.

J is TRBJ2-3 and V is TRBV19; 12 bases line up with TRBD1. Looked up from germline, CDR1 is LNHDA and CDR2 is SQIVND (reference sequence). CDR3 length: 15 residues. V trimming: 3 bases; J trimming: 7 bases; junction bases outside the gene matches: 5. The CDR3 region has the DNA TGTGCCAGTAGTATTCCCGGGACAGGGGGCAATACGCAGTATTTT. Its protein is CASSIPGTGGNTQYF.

This chain joins TRBV5-1 and TRBJ2-7; D unresolved. Per the germline V gene, CDR1 is SGHRS and CDR2 is YFSETQ. Trimming shortened V by 0 bases and J by 0 bases, and 4 bases separated the two germline ends. This CDR3 comprises 13 residues. Here the CDR3 reads CASSLGSSYEQYF. The CDR3 DNA reads as TGCGCCAGCAGCTTGGGGAGCTCCTACGAGCAGTACTTC.

The chain combines TRBV19 with TRBJ1-6, with a tentative D call TRBD1 (6 bases). This CDR3 spans 15 amino acids. Germline-derived CDR1 and CDR2 are LNHDA and SQIVND (reference sequence). With 8 bases removed from V and 3 bases from J, the gap between germline ends came to 14 bases. This CDR3 reads CASSPGEFYNSPLHF. The CDR3 DNA reads TGTGCCAGTTCTCCAGGGGAATTCTATAATTCACCCCTCCACTTT.

V gene TRBV21-1 combines with J gene TRBJ2-1; the D call in the table, TRBD2, was not verified against the DNA. TRBV21-1 is given as a pseudogene. CDR3 length: 15 amino acids. The CDR3 spells CASSKASGLYNEQFF. The CDR3 coding sequence is TGTGCCAGCAGCAAAGCAAGCGGGCTATACAATGAGCAGTTCTTC.

The chain uses TRBV10-3 and TRBJ2-2; no clear D. Germline CDR1 and CDR2: ENHRY and SYGVKD. This CDR3 region has 12 residues. In DNA form, the CDR3 reads TGTGCGTACGCACCGAACACCGGGGAGCTGTTTTTT. It codes for CAYAPNTGELFF.

The rearrangement uses TRBV2 and TRBJ1-4; no reliable D call. Between the trimmed V and J ends, which lost 8 bases and 3 bases, there was a span of 13 bases. The germline V gene has CDR1 SNHLY and CDR2 FYNNEI. CDR3 length: 14 amino acids. The CDR3 nucleotides are TGTGCCAGCTTGCCCGGTCAACCTAATGAAAAACTGTTTTTT. Protein product: CASLPGQPNEKLFF. Full variable domain (outside the CDR3, taken from reference TRBV2 and TRBJ1-4): EPEVTQTPSHQVTQMGQEVILRCVPISNHLYFYWYRQILGQKVEFLVSFYNNEISEKSEIFDDQFSVERPDGSNFTLKIRSTKLEDSAMYFCASLPGQPNEKLFFGSGTQLSVL.

This sequence joins TRBV18 and TRBJ2-7; 9 bases fit TRBD1. Germline trimming cut 6 bases from V and 0 bases from J; bases unmatched to any gene: 6. Germline V gene data show CDR1 as KGHSH and CDR2 as LQKENI. The CDR3 has 15 amino acids. The CDR3 loop is CASSPGQGSSYEQYF. The CDR3 bases are TGTGCCAGCTCCCCCGGACAGGGGTCCTCCTACGAGCAGTACTTC.

The rearrangement joins TRBV29-1 to TRBJ1-2; D uncertain. This CDR3 comprises 14 residues. With 2 bases removed from V and 1 base from J, the gap between germline ends came to 11 bases. Germline assignment: CDR1 SQVTM and CDR2 ANQGSEA. The CDR3 here is CSVEFADFNYGYTF. The CDR3 coding sequence is TGCAGCGTTGAATTTGCGGACTTTAACTATGGCTACACCTTC.

V is TRBV4-1 and J is TRBJ2-3, with TRBD2 matching over 14 bases. Germline V gives CDR1 MGHRA, CDR2 YSYEKL. V dropped 4 bases and J dropped 2; count of bases not matched to a gene: 8. This CDR3 comprises 18 residues. The DNA of the CDR3 is TGCGCCAGCAGCCGCGGGACTAGCGGGGGCCCGAACACAGATACGCAGTATTTT. This translates into CASSRGTSGGPNTDTQYF.

The rearrangement links TRBV20-1 to TRBJ2-7; unclear D gene. There are 9 residues in the CDR3. V lost 5 bases and J lost 7, with 6 bases in between. Germline lookup yields CDR1 DFQATT and CDR2 SNEGSKA (reference sequence). This CDR3 reads CSAGKEQYF. The CDR3 nucleotides read TGCAGTGCTGGGAAAGAGCAGTACTTC.

V usage is TRBV6-6 and J usage is TRBJ1-2; TRBD1 matches 9 bases. Trimming removed 6 bases from V and 4 bases from J; junction bases left unmatched: 6. Germline-derived CDR1 and CDR2 are MNHNY and SVGAGI (reference sequence). This CDR3 has 14 amino acids. For the CDR3, the DNA is TGTGCCAGCAGACCGGGACAGGGTTCCTATGGCTACACCTTC. Protein product: CASRPGQGSYGYTF.

The genes are TRBV7-3 and TRBJ2-7; no reliable D call. Germline-derived CDR1 and CDR2 are SGHTA and FQGTGA. The CDR3 extends over 12 amino acids. Trimming took 4 bases from V and 0 from J, leaving 4 bases between them. The CDR3 reads CASSSHSYEQYF. The CDR3 nucleotides are TGTGCCAGCAGCTCCCACTCCTACGAGCAGTACTTC.

V is TRBV19 and J is TRBJ2-4; TRBD1 matches at 8 bases. The CDR3 has 16 residues. The V segment lost 6 bases and the J segment 7 bases; nucleotides outside the gene matches: 14. Germline CDR1 LNHDA, CDR2 SQIVND (reference sequence). CDR3 bases: TGTGCCAGTAGCCCGGGACAGGTGCAGCCTGGGAACATTCAGTACTTC. Protein product: CASSPGQVQPGNIQYF.

V usage is TRBV5-4 and J usage is TRBJ2-7, with D perhaps matching TRBD2 (5 bases). The CDR3 loop spans 15 amino acids. Germline assignment: CDR1 SGHNT and CDR2 YYREEE (reference sequence). Between the trimmed V and J ends, which lost 0 bases and 5 bases, there was a span of 15 bases. The CDR3, as DNA: TGTGCCAGCAGCTTGGTGGGAGTCTTAGGCAACGAGCAGTACTTC. This gives the protein CASSLVGVLGNEQYF. Supplemented by reference TRBV5-4 and TRBJ2-7, the full variable domain reads ETGVTQSPTHLIKTRGQQVTLRCSSQSGHNTVSWYQQALGQGPQFIFQYYREEENGRGNFPPRFSGLQFPNYSSELNVNALELDDSALYLCASSLVGVLGNEQYFGPGTRLTVT.